This T cell receptor beta chain derives from a study of cytomegalovirus exposure and HLA in healthy donors (dated by TCRdb to 2016 to 2017). With respect to the entire study: According to an earlier analysis of a few hundred of the donors, about 179 million T cells yielded 100 million or so unique TCR beta sequences and more than 250 Gb of sequence data. Every discovery cohort repertoire had been produced on one sequencing platform. The study used immunosequencing to profile the T cell repertoires of 670 or so subjects and linked those repertoires to cytomegalovirus serostatus. Roughly 300 gigabases of sequencing data and approximately 92 million unique TCR sequences made up an early release that covered some 640 HLA-typed donors. Both class I and class II loci were covered by HLA typing, at four-digit resolution. Along with the approximately 700-subject first cohort, a separate validation cohort of approximately 110 different subjects was used. In a later analysis, previously published TCR beta repertoires from several hundred donors were re-analyzed and high-resolution HLA genotyping was added so that TCR occurrence patterns could be studied. High-throughput TCR immunosequencing, statistical association of individual TCRs with disease status, and machine learning were combined to predict cytomegalovirus infection status. Donor age, sex, ethnicity and CMV serostatus were compiled together with the repertoire data. In the later analysis, no new phenotypic data were used to find candidate immune exposures; instead, reliance was placed on TCR beta sequences and their occurrence across donors. The number of typed donors differed by locus: roughly 629-630 for A, B, C, DRB1 and DQB1; 500 to 550 for DQA1; around 610 for DPA1; and some 450 for DPB1. Because of strong linkage in the cohort, roughly five DR-DQ haplotypes were treated as single units for association and clustering. On average, roughly 240,000 unique TCR beta nucleotide sequences were sequenced per donor among 300 to 500 genotyped donors of the cohort, with about 19% of those sequences being non-productive. Among the roughly 400 genotyped donors, about 85% belonged to the genetic ancestry cluster associated with self-reported Caucasian donors. The study was designed to test whether signatures of past pathogen exposure could be identified by cataloging public T cell receptors. Genome-wide SNP genotypes for about 55% of the 666 donors were used in a later genetic analysis, which treated that subset as a discovery cohort. An earlier analysis of approximately 630 of the donors applied high-throughput TCR beta sequencing to assess whether each TCR beta V gene segment acted as functional or pseudogenic. What the work shows at the level of the full study, not this receptor alone: The classifier was reported to diagnose cytomegalovirus status with high specificity and sensitivity in both the original and validation cohorts. Several of the top co-occurrence clusters appeared to be linked to parvovirus B19, influenza, CMV and Epstein-Barr virus, according to a later analysis. The 87-base-pair reads could not distinguish some IMGT-functional V segments, including TRBV6-2 and TRBV6-3, so those segments were excluded. HLA typing was unavailable for some donors at each locus, so association tests used only the typed subset. A group of highly shared sequence variants was considered likely to be a technical artifact of the sequencing pipeline. Because counts were too low, about 15 rarely observed V segments, including chromosome 9 orphons, were left out of the earlier analysis of a few hundred of the donors. Assigning TCR associations to individual alleles was difficult when HLA alleles, especially DR and DQ, strongly co-occurred. The authors suggested that the approach could potentially be extended to other disease states and immunological phenotypes. In an earlier analysis of fewer than 750 of the donors, most TCR beta V segments were observed in productive rearrangements about 90% or about 30% of the time, broadly matching IMGT annotations. This cohort had only TCR beta chains sequenced, and the lack of alpha or paired-chain data limited which features could be detected. The study gave a list of some 150 TCR beta chains associated with cytomegalovirus. The presence/absence analyses assumed that sequencing depth was roughly uniform across donors, and that assumption may not be true. A later analysis associated 16,951 TCR beta sequences with specific HLA alleles at a false discovery rate of 0.05. Most TCR sequences were seen in very few donors, while some public TCRs were found in many individuals. A further reported finding was that TCR beta sequences accurately predicted the HLA-A and HLA-B alleles for most subjects in the first cohort. In a later analysis, HLA-associated TCR beta chains showed more clonal expansion and lower generation probabilities than non-associated chains that were equally common. A few of the identified cytomegalovirus-associated TCR beta chains were confirmed in vitro to be specific for cytomegalovirus antigens. Correlated functional status among segregating V segments might reflect linkage disequilibrium, but an unknown experimental factor could not be ruled out. A later genetic analysis reported fewer N-insertions in productive TCRs among donors in an Asian-associated ancestry cluster than the approximately 670-donor mean. According to a later analysis, TCR association rates differed among HLA loci, with DRB1 alleles showing the most associated TCRs and HLA-C alleles showing the fewest. A later analysis found that most CMV-associated TCR beta chains appeared HLA-restricted, with HLA associations seemingly driven largely by CMV exposure. Immune exposure information for the cohort was limited to CMV serostatus. An association between a missense DCLRE1C variant and V-gene and J-gene trimming of TCR beta chains was found in a later genetic analysis and replicated in an independent cohort.

The CDR3 contains 17 residues, cysteine and phenylalanine counted. Only the CDR3 DNA stays, 51 bases, in frame from base 1. The germline V gene gives CDR1 as SGHNT and CDR2 as YENEEA. V has 1 base trimmed and J has 7 bases trimmed; junction bases matching no gene number 8. Details on this clone: What antigen it recognizes has not been identified. No quality values exist for individual bases; no much larger clone is one base distant.

The cohort was made up of roughly 670 healthy bone marrow donors. Cohort members were all nominally healthy when sampled, although unrecorded immune exposures were likely present. The donor tested CMV seropositive and was one of the 289 seropositive cohort members. A peripheral blood sample was collected from each donor, and TCR beta sequencing was performed on peripheral blood mononuclear cells. Genomic DNA extraction from the blood cell samples was performed with the Qiagen DNeasy Blood Extraction Kit. Library prep was done by the immunoSEQ multiplex PCR assay. For the multiplex PCR, a mixture combining 60 forward primers for TCR Vbeta segments and 13 reverse primers for TCR Jbeta segments was used. The CDR3 region of rearranged TCR beta genes was amplified from genomic DNA by a multiplex PCR assay. The amplified TCR beta libraries were sequenced on the Illumina HiSeq System as 87-base-pair reads. As for how the authors treated the data: In a later analysis, some 80 million unique TCR beta chains were counted across the 500 to 700 repertoires, and around 11 million of these chains were shared by at least two donors. Raw reads were error-corrected and collapsed into unique sequences by a nearest-neighbor algorithm in which closely related sequences were merged to remove PCR and sequencing errors. V, D and J gene segments were assigned by aligning CDR3 sequences to IMGT reference sequences. Each retained sequence needed at least a six-nucleotide match to both a V gene segment and a J gene segment. Rearrangements were called productive when the CDR3 lacked stop codons and stayed in frame with V and J; all others were non-productive. CDR3 was defined by IMGT convention, running from the second conserved V-encoded cysteine to the conserved J-encoded phenylalanine. Sequences without an unambiguous match to a single V gene segment were excluded from the earlier analysis of about 630 of the donors. An earlier analysis of a few hundred of the donors classified V segments as functional when productive rearrangements were above 56.7% and as segregating when the standard deviation between donors was above 5%. A statistical classification framework was built for diagnosing cytomegalovirus status from the catalog of TCR beta chain sequences. V and J gene assignment, in a later analysis, came from comparing TCR nucleotide sequences with IMGT/GENE-DB human TR gene sequences. A later analysis assigned CDR3 sequences and most-parsimonious VDJ recombination scenarios with the TCRdist pipeline. A later analysis defined each TCR beta chain by its CDR3 amino acid sequence plus V-gene family, and excluded reads lacking a unique V-gene family. To address suspected cross-contamination and a sequencing artifact, a later analysis removed over 500 highly shared, low-generation-probability nucleotide sequences. In a later analysis, a clonal expansion index was calculated for each public chain from normalized within-repertoire ranks of inferred template counts. In a later analysis, generation probabilities were computed using a VDJ recombination model fitted to out-of-frame rearrangements, and the results were checked against IGoR. A later analysis scored TCR-TCR, TCR-HLA and TCR-CMV co-occurrence with hypergeometric tests, applying a repertoire-size bias correction to TCR pairs. In a later analysis, false discovery rates were estimated by permuting HLA or CMV assignments 20 times. In a later analysis, co-occurring TCRs were grouped with DBSCAN, and TCRdist sequence similarity was added when clustering was performed within HLA-allele-positive subsets. Repertoires with fewer than 30,000 or more than 120,000 public chains, plus five repertoires with anomalous nucleotide sharing, were excluded from co-occurrence clustering. In its TCRdb copy, this immuneACCESS table keeps in-frame sequences only and misses some clones. Where compared with another copy, unresolved V genes explain less than half of these, and the others have no known cause. The V and J calls and clone size come from that table; D and trimming were worked out from the DNA. The sample table contains some 200,000 clones; only one count was recorded for more than 9.5% of them. The top ten constitute under 10% of the sample.

This sequence originates from a man aged 45 to 65 in good health and CMV-seropositive. Sequencing was carried out using PBMCs. Recombination connected TRBV11-3 to TRBJ2-1; the junction holds 12 bases that match TRBD2. The DNA reads as follows: TGTGCCAGCAGCTTAGTACTAGCGGGGGGACTCCGGAATGAGCAGTTCTTC. Translated, it reads CASSLVLAGGLRNEQFF.